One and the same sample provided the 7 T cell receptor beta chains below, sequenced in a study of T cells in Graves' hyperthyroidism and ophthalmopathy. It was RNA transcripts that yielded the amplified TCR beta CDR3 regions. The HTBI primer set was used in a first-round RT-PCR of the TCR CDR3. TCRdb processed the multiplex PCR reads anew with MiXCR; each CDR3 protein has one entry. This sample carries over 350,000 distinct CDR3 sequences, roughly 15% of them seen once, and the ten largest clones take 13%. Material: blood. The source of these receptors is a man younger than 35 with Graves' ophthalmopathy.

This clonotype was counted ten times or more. This CDR3 is CASSLAQAPNTEAFF. In DNA, the CDR3 is TGCGCCAGCAGCTTGGCACAGGCCCCGAACACTGAAGCTTTCTTT. The V and J genes are TRBV5-1 and TRBJ1-1; D is possibly TRBD1 (5 bases). The CDR3 is made up of 15 amino acids. Germline loops: CDR1 SGHRS, CDR2 YFSETQ. V was pared by 0 bases and J by 1 base, with 10 bases between.

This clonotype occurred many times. The CDR3 nucleotides are TGTGCCAGCAGCCAACCGGGGATTTCCTACGAGCAGTACTTC. Its protein product is CASSQPGISYEQYF. The chain couples TRBV3-1 to TRBJ2-7; weak D call: TRBD2 (5 bases). Germline V lookup: CDR1 LGHDT, CDR2 YNNKEL (reference sequence). V shed 2 bases and J shed 1 base, with 9 bases lying between them. The CDR3 runs 14 residues.

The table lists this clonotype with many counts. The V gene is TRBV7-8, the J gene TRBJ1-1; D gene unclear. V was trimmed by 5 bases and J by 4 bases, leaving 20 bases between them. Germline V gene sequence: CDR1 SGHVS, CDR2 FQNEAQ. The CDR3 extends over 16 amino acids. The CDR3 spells CASSEGRLRGITEAFF. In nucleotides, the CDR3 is TGTGCCAGCAGCGAAGGACGCTTACGGGGAATCACTGAAGCTTTCTTT.

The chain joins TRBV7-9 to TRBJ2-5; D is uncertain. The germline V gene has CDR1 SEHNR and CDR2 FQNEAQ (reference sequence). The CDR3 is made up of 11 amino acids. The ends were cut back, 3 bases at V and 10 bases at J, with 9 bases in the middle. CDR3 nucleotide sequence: TGTGCCAGCAGCTTTTACGAGGACCAGTACTTC. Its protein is CASSFYEDQYF. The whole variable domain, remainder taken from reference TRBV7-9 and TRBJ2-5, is DTGVSQNPRHKITKRGQNVTFRCDPISEHNRLYWYRQTLGQGPEFLTYFQNEAQLEKSRLLSDRFSAERPKGSFSTLEIQRTEQGDSAMYLCASSFYEDQYFGPGTRLLVL.

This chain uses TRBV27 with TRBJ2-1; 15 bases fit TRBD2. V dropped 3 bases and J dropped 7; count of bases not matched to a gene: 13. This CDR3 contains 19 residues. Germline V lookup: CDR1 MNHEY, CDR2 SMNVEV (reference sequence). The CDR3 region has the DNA TGTGCCAGCAGTTTCCTTGGACTAGCGGGAGGGCCGCGGACGAATGAGCAGTTCTTC. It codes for CASSFLGLAGGPRTNEQFF.

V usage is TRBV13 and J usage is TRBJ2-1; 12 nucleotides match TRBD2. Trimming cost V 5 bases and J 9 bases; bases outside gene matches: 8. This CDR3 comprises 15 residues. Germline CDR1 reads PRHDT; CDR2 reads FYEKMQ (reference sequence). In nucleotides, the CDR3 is TGTGCCAGCAGCCTAGCGGGAGGGCCTCGGTTTGAGCAGTTCTTC. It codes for CASSLAGGPRFEQFF.

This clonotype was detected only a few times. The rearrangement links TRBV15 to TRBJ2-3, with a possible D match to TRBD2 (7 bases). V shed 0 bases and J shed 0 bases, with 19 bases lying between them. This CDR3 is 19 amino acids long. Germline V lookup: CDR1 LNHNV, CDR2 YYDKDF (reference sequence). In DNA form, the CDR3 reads TGTGCCACCAGCAGAGATTTGGGACTAACAGGGAGAAGCACAGATACGCAGTATTTT. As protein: CATSRDLGLTGRSTDTQYF.